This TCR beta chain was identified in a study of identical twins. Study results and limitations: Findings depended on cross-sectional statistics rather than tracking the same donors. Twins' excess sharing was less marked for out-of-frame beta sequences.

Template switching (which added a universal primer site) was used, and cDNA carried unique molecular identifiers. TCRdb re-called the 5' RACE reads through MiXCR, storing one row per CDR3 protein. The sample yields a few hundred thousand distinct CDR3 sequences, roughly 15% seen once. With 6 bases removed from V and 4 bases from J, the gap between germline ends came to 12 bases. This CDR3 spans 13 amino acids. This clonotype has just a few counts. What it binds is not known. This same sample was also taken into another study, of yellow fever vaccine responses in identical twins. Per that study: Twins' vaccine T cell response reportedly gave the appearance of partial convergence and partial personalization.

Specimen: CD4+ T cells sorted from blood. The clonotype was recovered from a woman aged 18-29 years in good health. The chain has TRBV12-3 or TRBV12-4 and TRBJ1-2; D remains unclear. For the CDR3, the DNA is TGTGCCAGCAGCCCGGCTTGGATCTATGGCTACACCTTC. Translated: CASSPAWIYGYTF.